These 12 T cell receptor beta chains originate from one sample sequenced in a study of T cell repertoires in cytomegalovirus infection. TCRdb processed the reads anew with MiXCR; each CDR3 protein has one entry. Of about 52,000 distinct CDR3 sequences in the sample, around 20% were seen once. Their target antigens are unknown. This material consisted of CD8+ T cells from cultured PBMCs, taken from culture after CMV antigen stimulation. The receptors come from a human donor in good health (CMV status not recorded). Some clones in this sample may be carry-over from other donors' samples.

A few counts support this clonotype. This rearrangement joins TRBV11-2 to TRBJ2-1, with D maybe TRBD2 (5 bases). Germline V gene lookup returns CDR1 SGHAT and CDR2 FQNNGV. The CDR3 has 14 amino acids. The germline V and J ends were trimmed by 8 bases and 3 bases, with 14 bases remaining between them. The CDR3: CASGGRGNYNEQFF. In DNA, the CDR3 is TGTGCCAGCGGCGGCCGGGGAAACTACAATGAGCAGTTCTTC. The whole variable domain, filled in from reference TRBV11-2 and TRBJ2-1, reads EAGVAQSPRYKIIEKRQSVAFWCNPISGHATLYWYQQILGQGPKLLIQFQNNGVVDDSQLPKDRFSAERLKGVDSTLKIQPAKLEDSAVYLCASGGRGNYNEQFFGPGTRLTVL.

The chain recombines TRBV19 with TRBJ1-1; possibly TRBD1 for D (6 bases). The CDR3 loop spans 14 amino acids. The germline V gene has CDR1 LNHDA and CDR2 SQIVND (reference sequence). V gave up 2 bases and J gave up 5 bases, with 12 bases separating them. CDR3 DNA: TGTGCCAGTAGTATACAGGGGAAGGGGACTGAAGCTTTCTTT. Its translation is CASSIQGKGTEAFF.

This clonotype rates as medium-sized (0.01 to 0.1%). The genes are TRBV4-3 and TRBJ1-6, with a possible D match to TRBD1 (6 bases). Trimming shortened V by 0 bases and J by 5 bases, and 23 bases separated the two germline ends. Germline V CDR1 and CDR2: LGHNA, YSLEER. The CDR3 has 20 amino acids. This CDR3 reads CASSQDTGKDSLFNNSPLHF. DNA for the CDR3: TGCGCCAGCAGCCAAGATACGGGCAAGGACAGCCTATTTAATAATTCACCCCTCCACTTT.

This clonotype was observed a handful of times. The rearrangement links TRBV7-8 to TRBJ2-7, with 7 bases aligning to TRBD1. V lost 4 bases and J lost 2; bases outside the gene matches: 11. Germline V lookup: CDR1 SGHVS, CDR2 FQNEAQ. This CDR3 has 16 residues. The CDR3, as DNA: TGTGCCAGCAGCTCTACCGGGACAGTTACCGCCTACGAGCAGTACTTC. Translated, it gives CASSSTGTVTAYEQYF.

This chain uses TRBV4-2 with TRBJ1-1, with a weak D call TRBD1 (6 bases). CDR3 length: 13 residues. V was clipped by 4 bases and J by 1 base, with 7 bases between them. The germline V gene encodes CDR1 LGHNA and CDR2 YNFKEQ. The CDR3 coding sequence is TGTGCCAGCAGCCGACAGGAGAACACTGAAGCTTTCTTT. Translating gives CASSRQENTEAFF.

The rearrangement uses TRBV7-6 and TRBJ2-6, with D hard to call. Trimming cost V 1 base and J 3 bases, with 1 base left between them. The V gene's germline CDR1 is SGHVS and CDR2 FNYEAQ. This CDR3 has 13 amino acids. DNA of the CDR3: TGTGCCAGCAGCTTAGGTGGGGCCAACGTCCTGACTTTC. It specifies CASSLGGANVLTF.

This clonotype was seen only a few times. The J gene is TRBJ1-5, the V gene TRBV18; D not resolved. Germline lookup yields CDR1 KGHSH and CDR2 LQKENI. With 3 bases removed from V and 4 bases from J, the gap between germline ends came to 10 bases. The CDR3 sequence is 14 residues long. The DNA of the CDR3 is TGTGCCAGCTCACCGGACCGGGCGAATCAGCCCCAGCATTTT. Amino acids: CASSPDRANQPQHF.

V gene TRBV7-9 combines with J gene TRBJ1-5, with D possibly matching TRBD1 (5 bases). Trimming took 5 bases from V and 2 from J, leaving 19 bases between them. The CDR3 length is 17 residues. In germline, CDR1 is SEHNR, CDR2 FQNEAQ (reference sequence). CDR3: CASSPRGQGSGNQPQHF. CDR3 bases: TGTGCCAGCAGCCCGCGAGGGCAGGGAAGCGGCAATCAGCCCCAGCATTTT. Combining the CDR3 with reference TRBV7-9 and TRBJ1-5 gives the whole variable domain DTGVSQNPRHKITKRGQNVTFRCDPISEHNRLYWYRQTLGQGPEFLTYFQNEAQLEKSRLLSDRFSAERPKGSFSTLEIQRTEQGDSAMYLCASSPRGQGSGNQPQHFGDGTRLSIL.

This chain links TRBV7-6 with TRBJ1-2; TRBD1 might be the D (6 bases). The CDR3 loop spans 17 amino acids. Germline CDR1 reads SGHVS; CDR2 reads FNYEAQ. V dropped 1 base and J dropped 4 bases, with 19 bases sitting between them. CDR3 loop: CASSLGGRGPKFYGYTF. The CDR3 DNA reads TGTGCCAGCAGCTTAGGAGGCAGGGGCCCAAAATTCTATGGCTACACCTTC.

This clonotype came up a few times. The V call is TRBV19, the J call TRBJ1-2; 8 positions match TRBD1. The CDR3 sequence is 13 residues long. Per germline, CDR1 LNHDA and CDR2 SQIVND (reference sequence). Unmatched junction bases numbered 3, after V lost 7 bases and J lost 2 bases. In DNA, the CDR3 is TGTGCCAGTAACCCAGGGGGCAACTATGGCTACACCTTC. It encodes CASNPGGNYGYTF. Together with reference TRBV19 and TRBJ1-2, the CDR3 gives the full variable domain: DGGITQSPKYLFRKEGQNVTLSCEQNLNHDAMYWYRQDPGQGLRLIYYSQIVNDFQKGDIAEGYSVSREKKESFPLTVTSAQKNPTAFYLCASNPGGNYGYTFGSGTRLTVV.

The genes are TRBV12-5 and TRBJ2-7; no clear D gene. The V gene's germline CDR1 is LGHNT and CDR2 FRNRAP. The V gene lost 6 bases and the J gene lost 3 bases, with 9 bases spanning the gap. The CDR3 sequence is 12 residues long. The CDR3 nucleotides read TGTGCTAGTGGGCCACACGGCTACGAGCAGTACTTC. It is translated as CASGPHGYEQYF.

In its sample, this clonotype was seen a few times. The rearrangement links TRBV7-2 to TRBJ2-1, with no clear D. V lost 5 bases, J lost 4 bases, and 21 bases lay in between. Per germline, CDR1 SGHTA and CDR2 FQGNSA. CDR3 length equals 17 residues. CDR3 residues: CASSTRADKLRYNEQFF. CDR3 coding DNA: TGTGCCAGCAGCACGCGTGCTGACAAGCTTCGGTACAATGAGCAGTTCTTC.